This TCR beta chain appears in the sequencing data of a study of T cell changes during pregnancy in multiple sclerosis. The assay was immunoSEQ multiplex PCR, and TCRdb's table has in-frame clones only and misses some. Among tens of thousands of clones, about 89% were seen once, and the ten largest hold 10% to 12%. Trimming cost V 5 bases and J 4 bases; bases outside gene matches: 7. This CDR3 comprises 14 residues. Germline V gene sequence: CDR1 MNHEY, CDR2 SVGAGI. This specimen was CD8+ T cells from peripheral blood mononuclear cells, taken in the third trimester of pregnancy. The V gene is TRBV6-5, the J gene TRBJ1-2; 7 bases map to TRBD1. This sequence was found in a female donor with multiple sclerosis, enrolled in a pregnancy study. CDR3 in amino acids: CASSPQGGFYGYTF. Written as DNA, the CDR3 is TGTGCCAGCAGTCCTCAGGGGGGCTTCTATGGCTACACCTTC.